This is a list of T cell receptor beta chains from one sample in a study of human T cells and chemical hapten exposure. TCRdb reprocessed the RACE reads via MiXCR and lists one record per CDR3 protein. The sample has over 35,000 distinct CDR3 sequences; 3% to 4.5% are singletons. Sequences were obtained from whole blood. All receptors derive from a human donor in good health. Some clones in this sample may be carry-over from other donors' samples. Both conserved end residues are part of each CDR3. Fields, in order: J gene, V gene, clone size, D gene, CDR3 DNA, CDR3 protein. D genes are given only for firm matches. Size is omitted from some rows. Given values are once, few, many or a class for expanded clones.

TRBJ2-4 | TRBV28 | NA | NA | TGTGCCAGCAGCGACGGGGGAATAGCCAAAAACATTCAGTACTTC | CASSDGGIAKNIQYF
TRBJ2-4 | TRBV6-5 | many | TRBD1 | TGTGCCAGCAGCTCTTGGACAGGGACACCAAGCCTGGCCAAAAACATTCAGTACTTC | CASSSWTGTPSLAKNIQYF
TRBJ2-7 | TRBV9 | many | NA | TGTGCCAGCAGCGTAGCAGCGGAATACTACGAGCAGTACTTC | CASSVAAEYYEQYF
TRBJ2-1 | TRBV28 | many | NA | TGTGCCAGCAGTTTAGCGGCTAGCTCCTACAATGAGCAGTTCTTC | CASSLAASSYNEQFF
TRBJ1-2 | TRBV5-1 | many | NA | TGCGCCAGCAGCACCGGGACCCGCGGAGGCTACACCTTC | CASSTGTRGGYTF
TRBJ2-1 | TRBV27 | many | TRBD2 | TGTGCCAGCAGTCTGGGGGGACTAGCGGGAGAGGGTGAGCAGTTCTTC | CASSLGGLAGEGEQFF
TRBJ1-1 | TRBV19 | many | TRBD1 | TGTGCCAGTAGTGCCCCGGGACAGAGGAACACTGAAGCCGACGGGCCTGAAGCTTTCTTT | CASSAPGQRNTEADGPEAFF
TRBJ1-2 | TRBV28 | many | NA | TGTGCCAGCAGCCGTACAGGGTTAGCGAATGGCTACACCTTC | CASSRTGLANGYTF
TRBJ2-7 | TRBV12-3/TRBV12-4 | many | TRBD2 | TGTGCCAGCAGTTTGGGGCCTAGCGGGAGTCCGGAGTACTTC | CASSLGPSGSPEYF
TRBJ2-1 | TRBV28 | many | TRBD2 | TGTGCCAGCACTAGCGGGAGTGGTCCCCAACATGAGCAGTTCTTC | CASTSGSGPQHEQFF
TRBJ1-1 | TRBV4-1 | few | TRBD1 | TGCGCCAGCAGCCCGGACAGGGTTTCGAACACTGAAGCTTTCTTT | CASSPDRVSNTEAFF
TRBJ1-1 | TRBV7-9 | many | TRBD1 | TGTGCCAGCAGCTTAGGAGGGACAGCAAACACTGAAGCTTTCTTT | CASSLGGTANTEAFF
TRBJ1-4 | TRBV5-6 | few | NA | TGTGCCAGCAGCTCTGAGTTGTCCCCCGCGAATGAAAAACTGTTTTTT | CASSSELSPANEKLFF
TRBJ1-1 | TRBV11-2 | few | TRBD1 | TGTGCCAGCACCAAGACAGGGCCTAACACTGAAGCTTTCTTT | CASTKTGPNTEAFF
TRBJ2-3 | TRBV7-2 | NA | TRBD2 | TGTGCCAGCAGCTTTAAGGGTACCGGGACTAGCGGGAACGCCAGGGATACGCAGTATTTT | CASSFKGTGTSGNARDTQYF
TRBJ2-3 | TRBV4-1 | many | NA | TGCGCCAGCAGCCAAGATGCGGGAAAGTCTAGCACAGATACGCAGTATTTT | CASSQDAGKSSTDTQYF
TRBJ2-7 | TRBV18 | many | NA | TGTGCCAGCTCACCTTTATCGGGGCCGAGCTCCTACGAGCAGTACTTC | CASSPLSGPSSYEQYF
TRBJ1-5 | TRBV7-2 | many | TRBD1 | TGTGCCAGCAGCTTAGGCAGGGGGCAGAGTCAGCCCCAGCATTTT | CASSLGRGQSQPQHF
TRBJ1-1 | TRBV4-1 | NA | TRBD1 | TGCGCCAGCAGCCAAAGACCCCAGGGGGTTGGGGCTGAAGCTTTCTTT | CASSQRPQGVGAEAFF